The T cell receptor beta chain described here comes from a study of glioma-infiltrating T cells after dendritic cell vaccination. On the study more broadly: Treatment, given 2003 to 2012, was autologous tumor lysate-pulsed dendritic cell vaccination.

Profiling relied on immunoSEQ multiplex PCR, and the TCRdb table lists in-frame clones only, not all of them. In the table there are roughly 52,000 clones, 85% of which are singletons. CDR1 and CDR2 from the germline V gene are MNHEY and SMNVEV (reference sequence). The CDR3 spans 17 residues. V was cut by 5 bases and J by 3 bases, with 20 bases left in between. The sample here was blood, taken before dendritic cell vaccination. The chain carries TRBV27 and TRBJ1-5; weak D call: TRBD1 (5 bases). The source is a human donor with glioblastoma. Here the CDR3 reads CASSRSPPQVLNQPQHF. The CDR3 bases are TGTGCCAGCAGTCGATCCCCTCCACAGGTTCTCAATCAGCCCCAGCATTTT.